A single sample gave rise to the 16 T cell receptor beta chains below, sequenced in a study of blood T cells in healthy people across ages. It was with a sample-barcoded 5' primer and a J-beta primer mix that a second PCR of about 6 to 12 cycles was run. TCRdb re-called the 5' RACE reads with MiXCR, one entry per CDR3 protein. The data show around 1.7 million distinct CDR3 sequences, with roughly 28% seen just once and about 7.7% held by the top ten. The sequencing sample was made of blood. The origin of the receptors is a woman in her twenties or thirties in good health.

This clonotype came up a few times. This chain links TRBV7-2 with TRBJ2-1, with TRBD2 identical over 9 bases. This CDR3 contains 17 residues. Trimming at V came to 5 bases and at J to 4 bases, leaving 12 bases not matched to a gene. Germline CDR1 SGHTA, CDR2 FQGNSA. This CDR3 reads CASSMRTSAQDYNEQFF. For the CDR3, the DNA is TGTGCCAGCAGCATGAGGACTAGCGCCCAAGATTACAATGAGCAGTTCTTC.

Details on this clonotype: Its ends do not fully match the called genes, so a read error is possible. The chain joins TRBV9 to TRBJ2-1; D gene uncertain. The CDR3 length is 17 residues. Germline CDR1 is SGDLS and CDR2 is YYNGEE. Here the CDR3 DNA reads TGTGCCAACAGCGTAGTCGATACCCTGCCCTCCTACAATGAGCAGTTCTTC. Residues: CANSVVDTLPSYNEQFF.

The CDR3 DNA follows: TGCGCCAGCAGTGTAGGCCCTAGCGGGGTCACAGATACGCAGTATTTT. Translation gives CASSVGPSGVTDTQYF. The chain couples TRBV10-2 to TRBJ2-3, with TRBD2 matching 9 bases. V shed 4 bases and J 2 bases; nucleotides not matched to a gene: 7. This CDR3 comprises 16 residues. The germline V gene encodes CDR1 WSHSY and CDR2 SAAADI.

The rearrangement joins TRBV10-3 to TRBJ1-6; 10 bases fit TRBD1. The CDR3 length is 15 residues. Looked up from germline, CDR1 is ENHRY and CDR2 is SYGVKD. With 2 bases clipped from V and 6 bases from J, the junction kept 1 base outside the gene matches. DNA of the CDR3: TGTGCCATCAGTGAGGGGGACAGGGGTAATTCACCCCTCCACTTT. Translation gives CAISEGDRGNSPLHF.

This chain links TRBV2 with TRBJ1-6, with a weak D call TRBD1 (5 bases). The CDR3 sequence is 14 residues long. V dropped 6 bases and J dropped 4 bases, with 10 bases sitting between them. The germline gives CDR1 SNHLY, CDR2 FYNNEI. For the CDR3, the DNA is TGTGCCAGCAGGGCGACAGTTTATAATTCACCCCTCCACTTT. Its protein is CASRATVYNSPLHF.

The genes are TRBV18 and TRBJ2-7; 9 bases line up with TRBD1. Germline V lookup: CDR1 KGHSH, CDR2 LQKENI. The V and J ends lost 3 bases and 4 bases, in that order; junction bases with no gene match: 10. The CDR3 runs 16 residues. CDR3 nucleotides: TGTGCCAGCTCACCCACCCGGGACAGGGAAAGTTACGAGCAGTACTTC. This codes for CASSPTRDRESYEQYF. The variable domain in full, with the rest retrieved from reference TRBV18 and TRBJ2-7, is NAGVMQNPRHLVRRRGQEARLRCSPMKGHSHVYWYRQLPEEGLKFMVYLQKENIIDESGMPKERFSAEFPKEGPSILRIQQVVRGDSAAYFCASSPTRDRESYEQYFGPGTRLTVT.

Notes on this clonotype: A read error is possible here, since a much larger clone lies one base away. This chain connects TRBV7-3 to TRBJ2-1; tentative D call: TRBD2 (6 bases). Trimming took off 1 base at V and 13 bases at J, with 20 bases between the two ends. The V gene's germline CDR1 is SGHTA and CDR2 FQGTGA. The CDR3 loop spans 15 amino acids. CDR3 amino acids: CASSLSGKIEETQFF. The CDR3 coding sequence is TGTGCCAGCAGCTTAAGCGGGAAAATTGAGGAGACCCAGTTCTTC.

This clonotype was found many times. The rearrangement joins TRBV29-1 to TRBJ2-7, with TRBD2 as a possible D gene (5 bases). V lost 7 bases to trimming and J lost 2 bases, with 6 bases between them. The CDR3 is made up of 10 amino acids. The V gene's germline CDR1 is SQVTM and CDR2 ANQGSEA. Written as DNA, the CDR3 is TGCAGCGCCGGGACCTACGAGCAGTACTTC. Protein sequence: CSAGTYEQYF.

This clonotype has ten or more counts. This chain links TRBV2 with TRBJ2-1; D gene uncertain. Germline V CDR1 and CDR2: SNHLY, FYNNEI. The CDR3 totals 11 residues. With 4 bases removed from V and 11 bases from J, the gap between germline ends came to 9 bases. The CDR3 reads CASSVDNQQFF. In DNA, the CDR3 is TGTGCCAGCAGTGTAGACAACCAGCAGTTCTTC.

This clonotype occurred many times. J is TRBJ2-3 and V is TRBV10-3; possible D gene TRBD1, 5 bases. CDR3 size: 14 residues. Trimming cost V 2 bases and J 1 base, with 7 bases left between them. The germline V gene has CDR1 ENHRY and CDR2 SYGVKD. The CDR3 loop is CAISEAGRTDTQYF. Written as DNA, the CDR3 is TGTGCCATCAGTGAGGCAGGGCGCACAGATACGCAGTATTTT.

The chain couples TRBV10-3 to TRBJ1-4; D is unresolved. Between the trimmed V and J ends, which lost 3 bases and 6 bases, there was a span of 14 bases. The CDR3 extends over 15 amino acids. CDR1 and CDR2 from the germline V gene are ENHRY and SYGVKD. The CDR3 bases are TGTGCCATCAGTGACCCGGGAATGCGGGATGAAAAACTGTTTTTT. Its protein is CAISDPGMRDEKLFF.

At least ten counts were recorded for this clonotype. The gene calls are TRBV4-2 and TRBJ2-4; no definite D call. The germline gives CDR1 LGHNA, CDR2 YNFKEQ. Trimming pared 6 bases from V and 7 bases from J, leaving 13 bases between. The CDR3 is 13 residues long. The CDR3 protein is CASRESRSNIQYF. CDR3 in DNA: TGTGCCAGCAGGGAGTCCAGGAGCAACATTCAGTACTTC.

Note on this clonotype: One end of the junction fails to match germline, which may point to a read error. The chain links TRBV6-6 to TRBJ1-4; 8 bases map to TRBD1. CDR1 is MNHNY and CDR2 is SVGAGI in the germline V gene (reference sequence). This CDR3 has 16 amino acids. CDR3 sequence (DNA): TGTGCCGGCAGCATCCAGGGGGCCGCAACTAATGAAAAACTGTTTTTT. Encoded protein: CAGSIQGAATNEKLFF.

This chain joins TRBV10-3 and TRBJ2-7, with D uncertain. This CDR3 has 12 residues. CDR1 ENHRY and CDR2 SYGVKD come from the germline V gene. V lost 6 bases, J lost 6 bases, and 12 bases lay in between. DNA for the CDR3: TGTGCCATCAGGGGGATGGGGTCCGAGCAGTACTTC. Encoded protein: CAIRGMGSEQYF.

This clonotype was seen only a few times. At one end the junction does not follow the germline gene, possibly because of a read error. This rearrangement joins TRBV20-1 to TRBJ2-7; possible D gene TRBD2, 6 bases. Germline V CDR1 and CDR2: DFQATT, SNEGSKA (reference sequence). The CDR3 length is 14 residues. In nucleotides, the CDR3 is TGCAGTGCTGAGGGCGGGGTTAGCTCCTACGGGCAGTACTTC. As protein: CSAEGGVSSYGQYF.

The rearrangement links TRBV7-4 to TRBJ1-5, with D unclear. The CDR3 runs to 12 residues. The germline V and J ends were trimmed by 2 bases and 7 bases, with 6 bases remaining between them. Germline loops: CDR1 SGHVT, CDR2 SQSDAQ. The CDR3 loop reads CASSLSRQPQHF. The CDR3 nucleotides are TGTGCCAGCAGCTTAAGTAGGCAGCCCCAGCATTTT.